This T cell receptor (beta chain) was recovered during a study of radiation and T cells in renal cell carcinoma. Study overall: Nephrectomy followed 15 Gy stereotactic body radiation by 4 weeks.

TCRdb's copy holds only in-frame clones and misses some; the assay was immunoSEQ multiplex PCR. The table records about 140,000 clones, approximately 82% of them present only once. The CDR3 loop spans 14 amino acids. In germline, CDR1 is SGHDN, CDR2 FVKESK. Trimming stripped 0 bases from V and 4 bases from J, with 9 bases between. Stated time point: baseline pretreatment blood. The treatment was: 15 Gy SBRT to primary tumor, nephrectomy 4 weeks later. Blood was sampled at baseline, 2 weeks and 4 weeks after SBRT. Sequenced here: blood, sampled from a patient whose treatment included radiotherapy and nephrectomy. The clonotype was recovered from a woman aged 50 to 65 with renal cell carcinoma. This chain joins TRBV14 and TRBJ1-1, with D unclear. The CDR3 bases are TGTGCCAGCAGCCAAGACCGATTTTCCACTGAAGCTTTCTTT. It specifies CASSQDRFSTEAFF.